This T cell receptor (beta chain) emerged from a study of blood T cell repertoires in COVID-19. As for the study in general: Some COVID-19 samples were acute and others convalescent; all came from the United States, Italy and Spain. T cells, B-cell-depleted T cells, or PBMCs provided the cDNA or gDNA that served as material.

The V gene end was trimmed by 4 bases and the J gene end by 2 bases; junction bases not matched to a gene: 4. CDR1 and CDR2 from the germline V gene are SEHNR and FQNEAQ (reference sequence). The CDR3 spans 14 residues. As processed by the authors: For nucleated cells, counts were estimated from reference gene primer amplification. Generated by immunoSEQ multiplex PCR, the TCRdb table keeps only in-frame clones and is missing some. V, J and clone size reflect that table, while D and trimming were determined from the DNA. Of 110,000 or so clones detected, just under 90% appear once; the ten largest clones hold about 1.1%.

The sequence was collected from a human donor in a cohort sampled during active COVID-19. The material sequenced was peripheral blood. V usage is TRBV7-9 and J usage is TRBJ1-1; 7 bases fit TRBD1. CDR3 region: CASSWTGVNTEAFF. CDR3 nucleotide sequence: TGTGCCAGCAGCTGGACAGGAGTTAACACTGAAGCTTTCTTT.